One and the same sample provided the 17 T cell receptor beta chains below, sequenced in a study of T-cell reconstitution after alpha-beta-depleted transplantation in children. Unique molecular identifiers were used to barcode this TCRbeta library. TCRdb ran MiXCR on the PCR reads and lists one entry per CDR3 protein. The table has about 340,000 distinct CDR3 sequences, 15% to 20% seen once; the top ten hold around two fifths. Specimen: PBMCs, mostly from graft donor cells, collected 360 days after TCRalphabeta/CD19-depleted stem cell transplant. Receptors originate from a male patient aged 2 to 9 who had a stem cell transplant for acute lymphoblastic leukemia, so the T cells may come from the graft donor.

This clonotype was detected only a few times. The rearrangement joins TRBV12-3 or TRBV12-4 to TRBJ2-5, with D hard to call. Trimming removed 3 bases at V and 2 bases at J, with 7 bases between. The CDR3 consists of 13 residues. CDR3 protein: CASSFVQQETQYF. As DNA, the CDR3 is TGTGCCAGCAGTTTTGTGCAGCAAGAGACCCAGTACTTC.

J is TRBJ1-3 and V is TRBV29-1, with D possibly being TRBD1 (6 bases). The CDR3 has 13 residues. V lost 4 bases and J lost 3, with 10 bases in between. The V gene's germline CDR1 is SQVTM and CDR2 ANQGSEA. The CDR3 loop reads CSVAGGRGNTIYF. DNA for the CDR3: TGCAGCGTTGCGGGGGGCCGTGGAAACACCATATATTTT.

This chain joins TRBV5-1 and TRBJ1-5; TRBD1 aligns across 10 bases. Germline loops: CDR1 SGHRS, CDR2 YFSETQ. CDR3 length: 14 residues. Trimming at V came to 4 bases and at J to 7 bases, leaving 5 bases not matched to a gene. CDR3 coding DNA: TGCGCCAGCAGCCCTCGACAGGGGGCCCAGCCCCAGCATTTT. Its protein product is CASSPRQGAQPQHF.

This clonotype was counted ten times or more. The rearrangement links TRBV10-3 to TRBJ2-5; a possible D gene is TRBD2 (5 bases). The CDR3 runs 12 residues. Per germline, CDR1 ENHRY and CDR2 SYGVKD. V lost 10 bases to trimming and J lost 2 bases, with 11 bases between them. As DNA, the CDR3 is TGTGCCAGCGGTAGGACTCAAGAGACCCAGTACTTC. Translating it yields CASGRTQETQYF.

This clonotype showed up many times. This chain joins TRBV10-3 and TRBJ2-4; perhaps TRBD2 as D (6 bases). The germline gives CDR1 ENHRY, CDR2 SYGVKD. The V end was cut by 7 bases, the J end by 0 bases, with 22 bases between. There are 18 residues in the CDR3. CDR3 protein: CAITDSCWLALAKNIQYF. The CDR3 DNA sequence: TGTGCCATCACCGACAGCTGTTGGCTAGCGCTAGCCAAAAACATTCAGTACTTC.

The chain combines TRBV4-2 with TRBJ2-5; the D is unclear. The CDR3 covers 17 residues. Germline values: CDR1 LGHNA, CDR2 YNFKEQ. Trimming stripped 1 base from V and 7 bases from J, with 22 bases between. As DNA, the CDR3 is TGTGCCAGCAGCCAAGCGAGTGTTAGCCTTGAATATGGGACCCAGTACTTC. Its protein product is CASSQASVSLEYGTQYF.

This chain connects TRBV12-3 or TRBV12-4 to TRBJ2-3, with D perhaps TRBD2 (6 bases). This CDR3 has 18 residues. Trimming removed 5 bases from V and 6 bases from J, with 27 bases in between. CDR3 region: CASSPPPGRRDNRDTQYF. CDR3 nucleotide sequence: TGTGCCAGCAGTCCACCCCCCGGGAGAAGGGATAACCGGGATACGCAGTATTTT.

This rearrangement joins TRBV9 to TRBJ2-6, with D hard to call. Trimming removed 6 bases at V and 1 base at J, with 8 bases between. The CDR3 totals 14 residues. Germline V gene lookup returns CDR1 SGDLS and CDR2 YYNGEE. The CDR3 DNA is TGTGCCAGCAATTCACCTTCTGGGGCCAACGTCCTGACTTTC. Protein: CASNSPSGANVLTF. Looking up the rest from reference TRBV9 and TRBJ2-6 gives the full variable domain: DSGVTQTPKHLITATGQRVTLRCSPRSGDLSVYWYQQSLDQGLQFLIQYYNGEERAKGNILERFSAQQFPDLHSELNLSSLELGDSALYFCASNSPSGANVLTFGAGSRLTVL.

This clonotype was counted many times. CDR3 nucleotide sequence: TGTGCCAGCAGCGTGACTAGCGTTTCCACAGATACGCAGTATTTT. It translates to CASSVTSVSTDTQYF. The V gene is TRBV9, the J gene TRBJ2-3; 8 nucleotides agree with TRBD2. The germline CDR1 and CDR2 sequences are SGDLS and YYNGEE. The CDR3 loop spans 15 amino acids. The V segment lost 2 bases and the J segment 2 bases; nucleotides outside the gene matches: 4.

This clonotype was detected only a few times. The chain has TRBV7-9 and TRBJ1-1, with D uncertain. The CDR3 consists of 14 residues. Germline loops: CDR1 SEHNR, CDR2 FQNEAQ (reference sequence). V lost 0 bases and J 7 bases, leaving 12 bases between the germline ends. CDR3 sequence reads: CASSLAQQWGEAFF. CDR3 DNA sequence: TGTGCCAGCAGCTTAGCACAGCAATGGGGTGAAGCTTTCTTT.

This chain joins TRBV7-8 and TRBJ2-1; D ambiguous. Germline V gene sequence: CDR1 SGHVS, CDR2 FQNEAQ. The V end lost 1 base, the J end lost 1 base, and 11 bases lay between the germline ends. There are 16 residues in the CDR3. The CDR3 is CASSLGWTWSYNEQFF. CDR3 nucleotide sequence: TGTGCCAGCAGCTTAGGTTGGACCTGGTCCTACAATGAGCAGTTCTTC.

V usage is TRBV28 and J usage is TRBJ1-2; D possibly corresponds to TRBD1 (6 bases). The V end lost 6 bases, the J end lost 3 bases, and 14 bases lay between the germline ends. Germline V gene data show CDR1 as MDHEN and CDR2 as SYDVKM. This CDR3 is 14 amino acids long. CDR3 DNA sequence: TGTGCCAGCAGCCCTACAGGGCTGGACTATGGCTACACCTTC. This sequence encodes CASSPTGLDYGYTF.

This clonotype has only a few counts. The J gene is TRBJ2-1, the V gene TRBV10-3, with 7 bases aligning to TRBD2. From germline, CDR1 is ENHRY and CDR2 SYGVKD. V was pared by 0 bases and J by 6 bases, with 8 bases of the junction left unmatched. The CDR3 consists of 16 residues. As DNA, the CDR3 is TGTGCCATCAGTGAGTCGATCGCTAGCGGAGGCAATGAGCAGTTCTTC. Translating it yields CAISESIASGGNEQFF.

This clonotype has more than one count but fewer than ten. This sequence joins TRBV5-1 and TRBJ1-1; D is perhaps TRBD1 (6 bases). CDR1 is SGHRS and CDR2 is YFSETQ in the germline V gene. Between the trimmed V and J ends, which lost 0 bases and 8 bases, there was a span of 11 bases. The CDR3 covers 13 residues. The CDR3 DNA is TGCGCCAGCAGCTTGGTGGGACAACGGGAAGCTTTCTTT. It specifies CASSLVGQREAFF.

The gene calls are TRBV29-1 and TRBJ2-1, with 7 bases lining up with TRBD2. The germline gives CDR1 SQVTM, CDR2 ANQGSEA. V lost 3 bases and J lost 3; bases outside the gene matches: 2. The CDR3 consists of 13 residues. CDR3 in DNA: TGCAGCGTTGACGGACTAGTCTACAATGAGCAGTTCTTC. Encoded protein: CSVDGLVYNEQFF.

CDR3 bases: TGTGCCAGCAGCCCGCCAGCGGAGCCCCAGCATTTT. Amino acids: CASSPPAEPQHF. The chain couples TRBV12-3 or TRBV12-4 to TRBJ1-5; D unresolved. Trimming took 6 bases from V and 8 from J, leaving 11 bases between them. The CDR3 is made up of 12 amino acids.

The V and J genes are TRBV27 and TRBJ1-2, with D unresolved. V was trimmed by 1 base and J by 2 bases, leaving 14 bases between them. The length of the CDR3 is 16 residues. Germline-derived CDR1 and CDR2 are MNHEY and SMNVEV (reference sequence). The CDR3 sequence: CASSLWSPAGNYGYTF. The CDR3 bases are TGTGCCAGCAGTTTATGGTCTCCGGCAGGCAACTATGGCTACACCTTC.